These 22 T cell receptor beta chains were all obtained from the same sample, sequenced in a study of OX40 agonist ivuxolimab in advanced cancers. Clones were read by immunoSEQ multiplex PCR, and TCRdb kept only the in-frame ones, dropping some. Among some 29,000 clones listed, 85% to 90% were seen once. This specimen consisted of CD4+ or CD8+ T cells sorted from blood, obtained in a trial of the OX40 agonist ivuxolimab. These receptors all come from an adult with an advanced solid tumor such as melanoma, head and neck, liver or kidney cancer.

This chain uses TRBV19 with TRBJ1-5; the D is unclear. The V gene's germline CDR1 is LNHDA and CDR2 SQIVND (reference sequence). The CDR3 sequence is 16 residues long. V was cut by 3 bases and J by 1 base, with 13 bases left in between. CDR3 DNA: TGTGCCAGTAGTATCTACCCCGTCGGAAGCAATCAGCCCCAGCATTTT. Its translation is CASSIYPVGSNQPQHF.

V gene TRBV27 combines with J gene TRBJ2-7; 7 bases line up with TRBD1. The CDR3 loop spans 12 amino acids. With V trimmed by 8 bases and J by 5 bases, 6 bases remained unmatched. Germline CDR1 MNHEY, CDR2 SMNVEV (reference sequence). The CDR3 bases are TGTGCCAGCTTGACAGGGTTCCACGAGCAGTACTTC. Encoded protein: CASLTGFHEQYF.

The table lists this clone with a few counts. J is TRBJ1-1 and V is TRBV29-1, with D perhaps matching TRBD1 (6 bases). Germline V gene lookup returns CDR1 SQVTM and CDR2 ANQGSEA. The CDR3 is 12 amino acids. The CDR3, as DNA: TGCGGTTTCTCAGGGGTGGGAACTGAAGCTTTCTTT. Amino acids: CGFSGVGTEAFF.

V gene TRBV19 combines with J gene TRBJ1-1; 9 nucleotides agree with TRBD1. The CDR3 has 14 residues. J lost 3 bases, V lost 5 bases, and 4 bases had no gene match. The V gene's germline CDR1 is LNHDA and CDR2 SQIVND (reference sequence). DNA for the CDR3: TGTGCCAGTAGTCTACAGGGGGCGGACACTGAAGCTTTCTTT. Translated, it gives CASSLQGADTEAFF.

The J gene is TRBJ2-7, the V gene TRBV28; the match to TRBD2 covers 7 bases. V lost 11 bases to trimming and J lost 3 bases; unmatched junction nucleotides: 7. CDR1 is MDHEN, CDR2 SYDVKM, per germline. This CDR3 has 12 residues. CDR3 in amino acids: CAGGEDGYEQYF. CDR3 in DNA: TGTGCCGGGGGGGAGGATGGCTACGAGCAGTACTTC.

V usage is TRBV6-1 and J usage is TRBJ2-3; perhaps D is TRBD1 or TRBD2 (6 bases each). CDR3 length: 15 amino acids. Germline V gene data show CDR1 as MNHNS and CDR2 as SASEGT. V shed 3 bases and J shed 3 bases, with 13 bases lying between them. The chain's CDR3 is CASSDWGAMTDTQYF. CDR3 nucleotide sequence: TGTGCCAGCAGTGACTGGGGGGCAATGACAGATACGCAGTATTTT.

This rearrangement joins TRBV13 to TRBJ2-5, with D perhaps TRBD1 (6 bases). Deletions cut 0 bases from V and 10 bases from J, with 15 bases between. Germline V CDR1 and CDR2: PRHDT, FYEKMQ (reference sequence). This CDR3 is 14 amino acids long. CDR3 in amino acids: CASSLGTGSPGQYF. CDR3 nucleotides: TGTGCCAGCAGCTTAGGGACAGGATCCCCAGGCCAGTACTTC. Complete variable domain (other parts from reference TRBV13 and TRBJ2-5): AAGVIQSPRHLIKEKRETATLKCYPIPRHDTVYWYQQGPGQDPQFLISFYEKMQSDKGSIPDRFSAQQFSDYHSELNMSSLELGDSALYFCASSLGTGSPGQYFGPGTRLLVL.

This chain connects TRBV6-5 to TRBJ1-1, with 7 bases that match TRBD1. Germline CDR1 is MNHEY and CDR2 is SVGAGI. V dropped 8 bases and J dropped 0; count of bases not matched to a gene: 9. The CDR3 spans 15 residues. CDR3 DNA: TGTGCCAGCGTGACAGGGACCGGGATGAACACTGAAGCTTTCTTT. It is translated as CASVTGTGMNTEAFF.

The CDR3: CASSPWTGNYGYTF. DNA for the CDR3: TGTGCCAGCAGCCCTTGGACAGGGAACTATGGCTACACCTTC. The rearrangement links TRBV7-8 to TRBJ1-2; 8 positions agree with TRBD1. J gave up 2 bases and V 5 bases, and 4 bases lay outside the gene matches. The CDR3 consists of 14 residues. Germline values: CDR1 SGHVS, CDR2 FQNEAQ.

This chain connects TRBV10-1 to TRBJ2-5; 12 nucleotides line up with TRBD2. This CDR3 spans 16 amino acids. Germline lookup yields CDR1 WNHNN and CDR2 SYGVQD (reference sequence). After removal of 2 bases from V and 4 bases from J, the junction contained 5 bases not matched to a gene. CDR3: CASSELAGGPRETQYF. The DNA of the CDR3 is TGCGCCAGCAGTGAGCTAGCGGGAGGGCCGCGAGAGACCCAGTACTTC.

Only one count was recorded for this clone. The chain links TRBV7-9 to TRBJ2-4, with 7 bases lining up with TRBD1. V lost 8 bases and J lost 2; bases outside the gene matches: 15. The V gene's germline CDR1 is SEHNR and CDR2 FQNEAQ (reference sequence). CDR3 length: 17 residues. This CDR3 reads CASGLWFPGQTKNIQYF. The CDR3 DNA is TGTGCCAGCGGCCTTTGGTTCCCGGGACAGACCAAAAACATTCAGTACTTC.

The chain combines TRBV2 with TRBJ2-3; 11 bases are shared with TRBD2. The V gene end was trimmed by 4 bases and the J gene end by 4 bases; junction bases not matched to a gene: 7. This CDR3 comprises 16 residues. Germline CDR1 and CDR2: SNHLY and FYNNEI. This CDR3 reads CASSVETSGTSDTQYF. DNA for the CDR3: TGTGCCAGCAGTGTAGAGACTAGCGGGACCTCAGATACGCAGTATTTT.

The rearrangement uses TRBV4-1 and TRBJ2-3; 10 bases map to TRBD2. V lost 0 bases and J lost 4; bases outside the gene matches: 7. Germline CDR1 is MGHRA and CDR2 is YSYEKL. This CDR3 spans 17 amino acids. CDR3 in amino acids: CASSQEASGRLADTQYF. In DNA form, the CDR3 reads TGCGCCAGCAGCCAAGAGGCTAGCGGGAGATTGGCAGATACGCAGTATTTT.

This clone was found a few times. The chain is built from TRBV6-1 and TRBJ1-2, with 9 bases lining up with TRBD1. V lost 3 bases to trimming and J lost 4 bases; unmatched junction nucleotides: 6. Germline V gives CDR1 MNHNS, CDR2 SASEGT. CDR3 length equals 15 residues. The CDR3 reads CASSEGQGPSYGYTF. CDR3 in DNA: TGTGCCAGCAGTGAGGGACAGGGTCCCTCCTATGGCTACACCTTC.

The gene calls are TRBV7-9 and TRBJ1-3; D uncertain. Germline CDR1 SEHNR, CDR2 FQNEAQ (reference sequence). Deletions cut 4 bases from V and 0 bases from J, with 16 bases between. The CDR3 consists of 17 residues. The CDR3 DNA reads TGTGCCAGCAGCTCTACCTCCCCATGGGGCTCTGGAAACACCATATATTTT. Amino acid sequence: CASSSTSPWGSGNTIYF.

The chain combines TRBV4-1 with TRBJ1-6, with 9 bases aligning to TRBD1. Unmatched junction bases numbered 6, after V lost 4 bases and J lost 2 bases. CDR1 is MGHRA, CDR2 YSYEKL, per germline. The CDR3 totals 17 residues. CDR3 residues: CASSPGQGPPYNSPLHF. In DNA, the CDR3 is TGCGCCAGCAGCCCAGGACAGGGGCCCCCCTATAATTCACCCCTCCACTTT.

The chain is built from TRBV19 and TRBJ1-4; weak D call: TRBD1 (6 bases). The CDR3 sequence is 14 residues long. V was cut by 8 bases and J by 5 bases, with 15 bases left in between. CDR1 and CDR2 (germline): LNHDA, SQIVND (reference sequence). As DNA, the CDR3 is TGTGCCAGTCCTAAACAGGGAGTGAATGAAAAACTGTTTTTT. Residues: CASPKQGVNEKLFF.

The chain carries TRBV19 and TRBJ1-4; 7 nucleotides align to TRBD1. Germline assignment: CDR1 LNHDA and CDR2 SQIVND (reference sequence). The CDR3 loop spans 17 amino acids. V was clipped by 7 bases and J by 4 bases; unmatched bases: 15. The CDR3 protein is CASKQGTGGLVNEKLFF. For the CDR3, the DNA is TGTGCCAGTAAACAGGGGACGGGCGGTTTGGTTAATGAAAAACTGTTTTTT.

The CDR3 loop reads CASSRGVISTDTQYF. The CDR3 region has the DNA TGCGCCAGCAGCCGGGGAGTAATAAGCACAGATACGCAGTATTTT. The chain has TRBV5-1 and TRBJ2-3, with D maybe TRBD2 (5 bases). Germline CDR1 reads SGHRS; CDR2 reads YFSETQ. The V end was cut by 4 bases, the J end by 0 bases, with 12 bases between. CDR3 length: 15 amino acids.

The chain is built from TRBV9 and TRBJ1-1; maybe TRBD1 (6 bases). V was shortened by 2 bases and J by 2 bases, with 7 bases between the two germline ends. Germline V gene lookup returns CDR1 SGDLS and CDR2 YYNGEE. This CDR3 spans 13 amino acids. The CDR3 protein is CASSVTGNTEAFF. The DNA of the CDR3 is TGTGCCAGCAGCGTGACAGGTAACACTGAAGCTTTCTTT.

The chain combines TRBV5-4 with TRBJ2-1; the match to TRBD2 covers 9 bases. The ends lost 4 bases at V and 4 bases at J; junction bases unmatched: 6. Germline V lookup: CDR1 SGHNT, CDR2 YYREEE (reference sequence). The CDR3 contains 15 residues. CDR3 in amino acids: CASSERLADYNEQFF. CDR3 bases: TGTGCCAGCAGCGAGAGACTAGCGGATTACAATGAGCAGTTCTTC.

The V call is TRBV7-3, the J call TRBJ2-5; TRBD1 or TRBD2 may be the D gene (6 bases each). Germline CDR1 SGHTA, CDR2 FQGTGA. Trimming removed 2 bases at V and 4 bases at J, with 14 bases between. The CDR3 totals 15 residues. The CDR3 nucleotides read TGTGCCAGCAGCTTACGGGGGCGAAGCCGAGAGACCCAGTACTTC. This gives the protein CASSLRGRSRETQYF.